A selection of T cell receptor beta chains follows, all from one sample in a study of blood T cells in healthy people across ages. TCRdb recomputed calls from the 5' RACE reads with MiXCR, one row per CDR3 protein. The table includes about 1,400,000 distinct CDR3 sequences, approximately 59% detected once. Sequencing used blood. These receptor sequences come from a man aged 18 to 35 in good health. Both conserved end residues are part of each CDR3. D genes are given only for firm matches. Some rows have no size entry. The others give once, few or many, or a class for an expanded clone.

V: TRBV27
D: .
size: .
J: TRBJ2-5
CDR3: CASSSDSCNEQYF
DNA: TGTGCCAGCAGTTCAGACAGCTGCAATGAGCAGTACTTC

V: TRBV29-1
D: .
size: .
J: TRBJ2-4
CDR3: CSVVVGTKNIQYF
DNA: TGCAGCGTTGTCGTGGGAACCAAAAACATTCAGTACTTC

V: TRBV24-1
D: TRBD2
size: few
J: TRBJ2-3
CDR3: CATSDSREGGTDTQYF
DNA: TGTGCCACCAGTGACTCCAGGGAGGGTGGCACAGATACGCAGTATTTT

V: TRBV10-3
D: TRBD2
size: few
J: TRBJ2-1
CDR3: CAISAGLAGYNEQFF
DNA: TGTGCCATCAGTGCCGGACTAGCTGGGTACAATGAGCAGTTCTTC

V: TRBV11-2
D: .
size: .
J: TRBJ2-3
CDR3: CASSLLTKNRLAMTSTDTQYF
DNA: TGTGCCAGCAGCTTGTTAACTAAAAATCGTCTCGCGATGACTAGCACAGATACGCAGTATTTT

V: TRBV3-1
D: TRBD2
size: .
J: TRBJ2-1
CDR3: CASSQVEQGHPGLAAYNEQFF
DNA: TGTGCCAGCAGCCAAGTGGAACAGGGCCATCCGGGACTAGCGGCCTACAATGAGCAGTTCTTC

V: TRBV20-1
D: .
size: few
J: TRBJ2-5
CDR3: CSARQLGTYQETQYF
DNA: TGCAGTGCTAGGCAACTCGGGACATATCAAGAGACCCAGTACTTC

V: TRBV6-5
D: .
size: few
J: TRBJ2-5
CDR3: CASSSVIQGRETQYF
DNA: TGTGCCAGCAGCTCCGTGATACAGGGCCGGGAGACCCAGTACTTC

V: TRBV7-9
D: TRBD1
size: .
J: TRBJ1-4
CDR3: CASSLAAGTGEKLFF
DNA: TGTGCCAGCAGCTTAGCCGCCGGGACAGGGGAAAAACTGTTTTTT

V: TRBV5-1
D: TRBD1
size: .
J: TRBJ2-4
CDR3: CASSLSDRGRPIAKNIQYF
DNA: TGCGCCAGCAGCTTGAGTGACAGGGGCCGCCCAATAGCCAAAAACATTCAGTACTTC

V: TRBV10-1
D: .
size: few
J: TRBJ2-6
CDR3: CASSDTSLGANVLTF
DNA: TGCGCCAGCAGTGATACAAGTTTAGGGGCCAACGTCCTGACTTTC

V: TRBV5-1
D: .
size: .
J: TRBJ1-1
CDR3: CASSLSTEGTEAFF
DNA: TGCGCCAGCAGCCTGTCTACAGAGGGCACTGAAGCTTTCTTT

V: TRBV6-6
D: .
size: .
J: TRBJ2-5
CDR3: CASSRARGGERQETQYF
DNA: TGTGCCAGCAGTAGAGCCCGAGGGGGAGAGAGGCAAGAGACCCAGTACTTC

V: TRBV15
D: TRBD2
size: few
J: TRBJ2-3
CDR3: CATSSRWRGVQDTQYF
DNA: TGTGCCACCAGCAGCCGCTGGCGGGGGGTGCAAGATACGCAGTATTTT

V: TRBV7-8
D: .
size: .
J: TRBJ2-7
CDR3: CASSRGASEQYF
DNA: TGTGCCAGCTCCCGGGGGGCAAGCGAGCAGTACTTC

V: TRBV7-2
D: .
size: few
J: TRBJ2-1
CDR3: CASSTGASSYNEQFF
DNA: TGTGCCAGCAGCACCGGAGCAAGCTCCTACAATGAGCAGTTCTTC

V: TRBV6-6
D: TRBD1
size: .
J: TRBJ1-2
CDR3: CASSSEDRAGYTF
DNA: TGTGCCAGCAGTTCCGAGGACAGGGCTGGCTACACCTTC

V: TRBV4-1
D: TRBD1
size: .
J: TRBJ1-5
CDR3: CASSRVLWDRDSNQPQHF
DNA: TGCGCCAGCAGCCGGGTCCTATGGGACAGGGATAGCAATCAGCCCCAGCATTTT

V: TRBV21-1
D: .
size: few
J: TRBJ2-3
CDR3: CATAPDTQYF
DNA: TGTGCCACCGCCCCAGATACGCAGTATTTT

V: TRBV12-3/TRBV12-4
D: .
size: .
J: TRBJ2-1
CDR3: CASTLSSYNEQFF
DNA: TGTGCCAGCACCCTGAGCTCCTACAATGAGCAGTTCTTC

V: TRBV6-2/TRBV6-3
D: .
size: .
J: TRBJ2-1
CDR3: CASLSRSGSSYNEQFF
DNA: TGTGCCAGCCTTTCCAGGTCGGGCAGCTCCTACAATGAGCAGTTCTTC

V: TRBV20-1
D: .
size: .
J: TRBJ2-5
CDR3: CSAFFQETQYF
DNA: TGCAGTGCCTTCTTTCAAGAGACCCAGTACTTC

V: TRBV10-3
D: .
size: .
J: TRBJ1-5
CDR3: CDISEGGGHQPQHF
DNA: TGTGACATCAGCGAAGGCGGGGGGCATCAGCCCCAGCATTTT